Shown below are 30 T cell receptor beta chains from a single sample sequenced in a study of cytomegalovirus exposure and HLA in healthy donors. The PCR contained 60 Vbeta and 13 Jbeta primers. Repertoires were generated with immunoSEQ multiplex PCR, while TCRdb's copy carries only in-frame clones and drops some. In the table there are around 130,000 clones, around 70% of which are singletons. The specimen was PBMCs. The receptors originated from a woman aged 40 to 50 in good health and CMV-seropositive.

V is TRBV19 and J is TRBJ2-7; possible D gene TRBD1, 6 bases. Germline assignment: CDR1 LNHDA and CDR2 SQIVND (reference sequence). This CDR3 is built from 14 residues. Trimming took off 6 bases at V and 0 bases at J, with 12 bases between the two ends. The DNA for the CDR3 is TGTGCCAGTAGATCCCAGGGGAACTCCTACGAGCAGTACTTC. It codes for CASRSQGNSYEQYF.

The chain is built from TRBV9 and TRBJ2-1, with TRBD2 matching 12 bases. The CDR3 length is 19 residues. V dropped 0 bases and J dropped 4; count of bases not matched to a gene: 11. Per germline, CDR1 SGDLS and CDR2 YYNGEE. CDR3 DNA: TGTGCCAGCAGCGTAGGCCTAGCGGGGGGGCTGGTAGAGTACAATGAGCAGTTCTTC. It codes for CASSVGLAGGLVEYNEQFF.

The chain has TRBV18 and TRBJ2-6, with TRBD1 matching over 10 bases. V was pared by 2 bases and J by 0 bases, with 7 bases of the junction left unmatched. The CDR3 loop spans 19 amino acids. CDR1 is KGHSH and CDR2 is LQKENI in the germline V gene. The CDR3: CASSPSGTGAHSGANVLTF. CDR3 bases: TGTGCCAGCTCACCAAGCGGGACAGGGGCTCACTCTGGGGCCAACGTCCTGACTTTC. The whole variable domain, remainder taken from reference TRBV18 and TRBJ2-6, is NAGVMQNPRHLVRRRGQEARLRCSPMKGHSHVYWYRQLPEEGLKFMVYLQKENIIDESGMPKERFSAEFPKEGPSILRIQQVVRGDSAAYFCASSPSGTGAHSGANVLTFGAGSRLTVL.

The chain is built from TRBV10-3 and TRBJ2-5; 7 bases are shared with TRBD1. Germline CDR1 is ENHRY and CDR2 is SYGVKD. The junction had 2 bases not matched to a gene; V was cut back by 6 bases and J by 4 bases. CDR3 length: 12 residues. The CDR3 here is CAIRGGSETQYF. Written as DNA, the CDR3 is TGTGCCATCAGAGGGGGCTCAGAGACCCAGTACTTC.

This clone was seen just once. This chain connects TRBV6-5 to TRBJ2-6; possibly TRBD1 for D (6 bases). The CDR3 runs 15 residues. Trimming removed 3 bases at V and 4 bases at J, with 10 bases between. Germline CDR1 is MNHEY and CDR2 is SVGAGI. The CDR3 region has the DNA TGTGCCAGCAGTTATAAGGGGGTCGGGGCCAACGTCCTGACTTTC. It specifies CASSYKGVGANVLTF.

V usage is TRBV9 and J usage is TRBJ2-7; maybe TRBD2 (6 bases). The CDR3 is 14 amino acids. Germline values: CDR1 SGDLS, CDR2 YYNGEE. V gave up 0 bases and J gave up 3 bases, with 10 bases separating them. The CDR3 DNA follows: TGTGCCAGCAGCGTAGCAGCGGGTAACTACGAGCAGTACTTC. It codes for CASSVAAGNYEQYF.

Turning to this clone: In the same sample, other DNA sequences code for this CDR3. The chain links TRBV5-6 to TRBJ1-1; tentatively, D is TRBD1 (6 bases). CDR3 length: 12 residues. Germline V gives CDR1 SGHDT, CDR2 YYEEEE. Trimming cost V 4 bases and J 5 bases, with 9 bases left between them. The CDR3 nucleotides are TGTGCCAGCAGCCTAAGGGGGACTGAAGCTTTCTTT. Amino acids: CASSLRGTEAFF.

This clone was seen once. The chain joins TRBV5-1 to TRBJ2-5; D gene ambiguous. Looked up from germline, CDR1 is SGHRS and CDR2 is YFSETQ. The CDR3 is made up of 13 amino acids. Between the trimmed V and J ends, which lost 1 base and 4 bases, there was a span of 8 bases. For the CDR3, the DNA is TGCGCCAGCAGCTTGAACTCCCGAGAGACCCAGTACTTC. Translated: CASSLNSRETQYF.

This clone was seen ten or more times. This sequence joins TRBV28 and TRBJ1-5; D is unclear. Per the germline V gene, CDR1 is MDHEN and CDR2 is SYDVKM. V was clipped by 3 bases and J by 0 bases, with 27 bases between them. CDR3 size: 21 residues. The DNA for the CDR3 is TGTGCCAGCAGTTTCCACCACCTTTCCCTTCAGGCTTACCCTAGCAATCAGCCCCAGCATTTT. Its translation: CASSFHHLSLQAYPSNQPQHF.

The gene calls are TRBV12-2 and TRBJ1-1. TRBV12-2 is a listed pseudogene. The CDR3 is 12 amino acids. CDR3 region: CASRPRDTEAFF. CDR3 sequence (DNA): TGTGCAAGTCGCCCACGCGACACTGAAGCTTTCTTT.

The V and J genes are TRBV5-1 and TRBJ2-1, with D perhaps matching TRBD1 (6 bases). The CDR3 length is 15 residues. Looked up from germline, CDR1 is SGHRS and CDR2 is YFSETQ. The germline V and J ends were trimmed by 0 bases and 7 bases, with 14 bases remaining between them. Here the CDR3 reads CASSLAWPQGNEQFF. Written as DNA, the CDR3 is TGCGCCAGCAGCTTGGCCTGGCCCCAGGGGAATGAGCAGTTCTTC.

The CDR3 nucleotides read TGTGCCAGCGGACGGGCTAGCGGGGGCACAGATACGCAGTATTTT. It encodes CASGRASGGTDTQYF. The chain uses TRBV6-1 and TRBJ2-3; 9 nucleotides agree with TRBD2. The CDR3 contains 15 residues. The V segment lost 8 bases and the J segment 1 base; nucleotides outside the gene matches: 7. CDR1 and CDR2 from the germline V gene are MNHNS and SASEGT.

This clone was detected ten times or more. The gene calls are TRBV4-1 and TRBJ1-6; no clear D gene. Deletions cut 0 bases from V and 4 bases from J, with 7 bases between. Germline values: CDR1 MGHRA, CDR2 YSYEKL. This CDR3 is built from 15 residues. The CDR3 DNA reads TGCGCCAGCAGCCAAGAAATGCGGTATAATTCACCCCTCCACTTT. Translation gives CASSQEMRYNSPLHF.

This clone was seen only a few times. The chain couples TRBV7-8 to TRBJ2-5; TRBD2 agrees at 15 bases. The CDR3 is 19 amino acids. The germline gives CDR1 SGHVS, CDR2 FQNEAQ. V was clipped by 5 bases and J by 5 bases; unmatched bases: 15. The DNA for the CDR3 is TGTGCCAGCAGCCCGCGGTGGGGACTAGCGGGGGGAGAGGGGGAGACCCAGTACTTC. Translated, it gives CASSPRWGLAGGEGETQYF. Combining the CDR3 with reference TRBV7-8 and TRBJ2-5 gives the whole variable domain GAGVSQSPRYKVAKRGQDVALRCDPISGHVSLFWYQQALGQGPEFLTYFQNEAQLDKSGLPSDRFFAERPEGSVSTLKIQRTQQEDSAVYLCASSPRWGLAGGEGETQYFGPGTRLLVL.

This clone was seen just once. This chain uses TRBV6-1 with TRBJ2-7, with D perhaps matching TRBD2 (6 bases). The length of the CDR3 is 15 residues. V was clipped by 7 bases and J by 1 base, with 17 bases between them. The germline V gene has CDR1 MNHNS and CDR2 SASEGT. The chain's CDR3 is CASTFGGGRSYEQYF. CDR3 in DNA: TGTGCCAGCACCTTTGGTGGGGGGAGATCCTACGAGCAGTACTTC.

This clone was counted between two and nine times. The CDR3, as DNA: TGTGCCAGCAGTTTCACAGGACTAGTCCACGAGCAGTACTTC. Encoded protein: CASSFTGLVHEQYF. The rearrangement joins TRBV27 to TRBJ2-7; 7 bases fit TRBD2. This CDR3 has 14 amino acids. The V gene end was trimmed by 3 bases and the J gene end by 5 bases; junction bases not matched to a gene: 7. Looked up from germline, CDR1 is MNHEY and CDR2 is SMNVEV (reference sequence).

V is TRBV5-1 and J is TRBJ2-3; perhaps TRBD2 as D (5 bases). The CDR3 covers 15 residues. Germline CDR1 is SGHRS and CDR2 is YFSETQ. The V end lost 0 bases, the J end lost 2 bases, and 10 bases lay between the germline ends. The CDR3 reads CASSLETRNTDTQYF. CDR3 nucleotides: TGCGCCAGCAGCTTGGAAACTAGGAACACAGATACGCAGTATTTT.

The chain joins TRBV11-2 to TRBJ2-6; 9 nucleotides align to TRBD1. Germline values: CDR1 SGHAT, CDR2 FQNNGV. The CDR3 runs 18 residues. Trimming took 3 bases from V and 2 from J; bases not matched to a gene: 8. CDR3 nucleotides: TGTGCCAGCAGCTTCACTACGGGACAGGGAGCTGGGGCCAACGTCCTGACTTTC. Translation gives CASSFTTGQGAGANVLTF.

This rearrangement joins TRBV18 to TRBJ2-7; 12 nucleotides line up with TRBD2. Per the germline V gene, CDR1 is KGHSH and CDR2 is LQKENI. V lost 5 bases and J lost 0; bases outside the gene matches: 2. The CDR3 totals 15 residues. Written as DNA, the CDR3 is TGTGCCAGCTCAACACTAGCGGGGGGCTCCTACGAGCAGTACTTC. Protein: CASSTLAGGSYEQYF. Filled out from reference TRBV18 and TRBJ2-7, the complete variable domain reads NAGVMQNPRHLVRRRGQEARLRCSPMKGHSHVYWYRQLPEEGLKFMVYLQKENIIDESGMPKERFSAEFPKEGPSILRIQQVVRGDSAAYFCASSTLAGGSYEQYFGPGTRLTVT.

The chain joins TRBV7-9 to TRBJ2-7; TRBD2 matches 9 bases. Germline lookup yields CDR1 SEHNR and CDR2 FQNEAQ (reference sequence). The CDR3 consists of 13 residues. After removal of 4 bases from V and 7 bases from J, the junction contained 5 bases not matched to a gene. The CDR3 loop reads CASSSTLAGEQYF. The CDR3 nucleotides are TGTGCCAGCAGCTCTACTCTAGCGGGGGAGCAGTACTTC.

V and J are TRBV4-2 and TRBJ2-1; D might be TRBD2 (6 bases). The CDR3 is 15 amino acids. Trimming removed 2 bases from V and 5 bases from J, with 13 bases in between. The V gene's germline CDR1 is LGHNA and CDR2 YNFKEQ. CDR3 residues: CASSQRGGADNEQFF. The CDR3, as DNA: TGTGCCAGCAGCCAACGGGGCGGGGCCGACAATGAGCAGTTCTTC.

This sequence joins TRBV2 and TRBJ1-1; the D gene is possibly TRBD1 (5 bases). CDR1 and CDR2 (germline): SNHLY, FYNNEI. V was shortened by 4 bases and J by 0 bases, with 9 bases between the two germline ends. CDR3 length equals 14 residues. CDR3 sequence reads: CASSAQGLNTEAFF. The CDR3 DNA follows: TGTGCCAGCAGTGCGCAGGGTCTGAACACTGAAGCTTTCTTT.

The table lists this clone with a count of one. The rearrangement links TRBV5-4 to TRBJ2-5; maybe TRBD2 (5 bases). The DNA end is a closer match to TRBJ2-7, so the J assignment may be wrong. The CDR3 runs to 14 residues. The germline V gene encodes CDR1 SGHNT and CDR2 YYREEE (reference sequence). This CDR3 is CASSSSGGSYEQYF. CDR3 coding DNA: TGTGCCAGCAGCTCCAGTGGAGGCTCCTACGAGCAGTACTTC.

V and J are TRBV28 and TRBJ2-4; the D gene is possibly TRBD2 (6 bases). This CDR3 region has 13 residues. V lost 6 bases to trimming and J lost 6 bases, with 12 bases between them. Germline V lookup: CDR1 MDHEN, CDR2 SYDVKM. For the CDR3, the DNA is TGTGCCAGCAGAACAGGCGGGGCAAACATTCAGTACTTC. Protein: CASRTGGANIQYF. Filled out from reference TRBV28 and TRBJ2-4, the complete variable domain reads DVKVTQSSRYLVKRTGEKVFLECVQDMDHENMFWYRQDPGLGLRLIYFSYDVKMKEKGDIPEGYSVSREKKERFSLILESASTNQTSMYLCASRTGGANIQYFGAGTRLSVL.

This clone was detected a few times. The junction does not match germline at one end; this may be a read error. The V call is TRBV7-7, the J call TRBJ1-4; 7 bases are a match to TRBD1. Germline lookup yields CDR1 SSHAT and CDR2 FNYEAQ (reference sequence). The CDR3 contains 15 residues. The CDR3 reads CASSLGTARNEKLFF. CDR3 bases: TGTGCTAGCAGCTTAGGGACAGCGAGGAATGAAAAACTGTTTTTT.

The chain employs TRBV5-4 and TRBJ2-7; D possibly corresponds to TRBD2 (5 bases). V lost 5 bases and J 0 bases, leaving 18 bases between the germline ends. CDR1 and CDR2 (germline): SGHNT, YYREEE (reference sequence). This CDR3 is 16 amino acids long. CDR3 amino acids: CASSPSLALSSYEQYF. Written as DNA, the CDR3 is TGTGCCAGCAGTCCATCCCTAGCCCTGAGCTCCTACGAGCAGTACTTC.

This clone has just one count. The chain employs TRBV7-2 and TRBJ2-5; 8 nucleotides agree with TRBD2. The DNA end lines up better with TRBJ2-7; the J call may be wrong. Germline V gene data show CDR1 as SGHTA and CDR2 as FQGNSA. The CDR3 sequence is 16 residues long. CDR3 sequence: CASSFSGAVSSYEQYF. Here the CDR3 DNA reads TGTGCCAGCAGCTTTAGCGGGGCCGTAAGCTCCTACGAGCAGTACTTC.

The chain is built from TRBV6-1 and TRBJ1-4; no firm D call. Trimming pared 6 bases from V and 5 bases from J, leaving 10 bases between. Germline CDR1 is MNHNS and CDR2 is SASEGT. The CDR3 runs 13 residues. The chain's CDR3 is CASRDWRNEKLFF. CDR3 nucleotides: TGTGCCAGCAGGGACTGGCGGAATGAAAAACTGTTTTTT.

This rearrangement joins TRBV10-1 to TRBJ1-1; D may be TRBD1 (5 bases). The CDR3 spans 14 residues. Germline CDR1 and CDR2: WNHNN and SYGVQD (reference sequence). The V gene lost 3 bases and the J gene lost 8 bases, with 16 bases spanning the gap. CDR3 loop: CASSDPESGGEAFF. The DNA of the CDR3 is TGCGCCAGCAGTGACCCGGAATCTGGGGGGGAAGCTTTCTTT.

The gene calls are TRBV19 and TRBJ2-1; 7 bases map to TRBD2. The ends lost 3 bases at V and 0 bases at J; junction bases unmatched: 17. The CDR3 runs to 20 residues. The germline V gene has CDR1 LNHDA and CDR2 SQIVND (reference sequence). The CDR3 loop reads CASSIRRGGGPSGSYNEQFF. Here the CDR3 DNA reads TGTGCCAGTAGTATCAGGCGGGGCGGGGGACCGTCGGGCTCCTACAATGAGCAGTTCTTC.